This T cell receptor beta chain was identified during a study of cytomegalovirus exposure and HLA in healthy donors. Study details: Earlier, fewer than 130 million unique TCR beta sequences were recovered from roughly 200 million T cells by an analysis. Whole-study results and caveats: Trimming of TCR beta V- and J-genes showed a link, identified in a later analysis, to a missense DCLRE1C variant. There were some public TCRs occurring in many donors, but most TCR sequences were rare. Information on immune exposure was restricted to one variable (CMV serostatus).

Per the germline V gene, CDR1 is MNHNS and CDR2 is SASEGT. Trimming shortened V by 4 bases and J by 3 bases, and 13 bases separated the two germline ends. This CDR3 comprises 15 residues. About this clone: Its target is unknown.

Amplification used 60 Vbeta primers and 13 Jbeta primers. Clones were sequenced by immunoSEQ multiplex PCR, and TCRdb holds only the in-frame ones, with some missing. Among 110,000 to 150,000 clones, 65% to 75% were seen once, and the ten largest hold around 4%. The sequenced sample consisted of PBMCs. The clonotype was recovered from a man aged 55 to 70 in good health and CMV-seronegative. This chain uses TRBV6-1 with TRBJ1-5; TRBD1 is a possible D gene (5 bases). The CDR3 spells CASSARGGFNQPQHF. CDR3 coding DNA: TGTGCCAGCAGTGCTCGTGGGGGGTTCAATCAGCCCCAGCATTTT.